The 19 T cell receptor beta chains below come from one sample, sequenced in a study of blood T cell repertoires in COVID-19. Here immunoSEQ multiplex PCR was the method, and the copy in TCRdb shows in-frame clones only, minus some. Of around 220,000 clones in the sample, around 90% were seen once. The sequencing input was PBMCs or T cells enriched from blood (not recorded which). The receptors stem from a man between 25 and 39 years old who had been exposed to COVID-19.

This sequence joins TRBV2 and TRBJ2-5, with D unresolved. The germline V gene encodes CDR1 SNHLY and CDR2 FYNNEI. The CDR3 has 12 amino acids. V was cut by 8 bases and J by 5 bases, with 12 bases left in between. In DNA form, the CDR3 reads TGTGCCAGCCACACATCCGGGGAGACCCAGTACTTC. This codes for CASHTSGETQYF.

The chain carries TRBV4-1 and TRBJ1-4; D may be TRBD1 (6 bases). Looked up from germline, CDR1 is MGHRA and CDR2 is YSYEKL. The CDR3 loop spans 16 amino acids. With 1 base removed from V and 4 bases from J, the gap between germline ends came to 13 bases. CDR3 sequence: CASSQGSTGFNEKLFF. The CDR3 DNA reads TGCGCCAGCAGCCAAGGGAGCACAGGGTTTAATGAAAAACTGTTTTTT.

The gene calls are TRBV5-1 and TRBJ1-1; 8 positions agree with TRBD1. Germline V gene data show CDR1 as SGHRS and CDR2 as YFSETQ. The V segment lost 4 bases and the J segment 2 bases; nucleotides outside the gene matches: 7. The CDR3 is made up of 15 amino acids. The CDR3: CASSRTPGGNTEAFF. DNA of the CDR3: TGCGCCAGCAGCCGCACCCCAGGGGGCAACACTGAAGCTTTCTTT.

This sequence joins TRBV6-2 or TRBV6-3 and TRBJ1-1; D remains unclear. Per the germline V gene, CDR1 is MNHEY and CDR2 is SVGEGT. The V gene lost 2 bases and the J gene lost 4 bases, with 5 bases spanning the gap. The CDR3 is 12 residues long. CDR3 protein: CASSYTGTEAFF. The CDR3, as DNA: TGTGCCAGCAGTTACACCGGCACTGAAGCTTTCTTT.

J is TRBJ1-1 and V is TRBV2, with D unresolved. CDR1 and CDR2 (germline): SNHLY, FYNNEI. The CDR3 extends over 14 amino acids. V lost 7 bases and J 1 base, leaving 13 bases between the germline ends. This chain's CDR3 is CASTMTRENTEAFF. The CDR3 DNA reads TGTGCCAGCACCATGACAAGAGAGAACACTGAAGCTTTCTTT.

This clone has just a few counts. V is TRBV27 and J is TRBJ1-1; D ambiguous. This CDR3 region has 15 residues. The germline V gene has CDR1 MNHEY and CDR2 SMNVEV (reference sequence). V gave up 0 bases and J gave up 1 base, with 9 bases separating them. The CDR3 region is CASSLSIAGNTEAFF. Here the CDR3 DNA reads TGTGCCAGCAGTTTATCGATCGCGGGGAACACTGAAGCTTTCTTT.

The chain couples TRBV19 to TRBJ2-1, with D hard to call. The CDR3 sequence is 13 residues long. V dropped 1 base and J dropped 4 bases, with 5 bases sitting between them. Germline CDR1 is LNHDA and CDR2 is SQIVND (reference sequence). The CDR3 bases are TGTGCCAGTAGTATAGGACAATACAATGAGCAGTTCTTC. Protein: CASSIGQYNEQFF. The full variable domain, in which reference TRBV19 and TRBJ2-1 provide the parts outside the CDR3, is DGGITQSPKYLFRKEGQNVTLSCEQNLNHDAMYWYRQDPGQGLRLIYYSQIVNDFQKGDIAEGYSVSREKKESFPLTVTSAQKNPTAFYLCASSIGQYNEQFFGPGTRLTVL.

The rearrangement links TRBV4-1 to TRBJ1-4, with 9 bases lining up with TRBD1. The V gene's germline CDR1 is MGHRA and CDR2 YSYEKL. V gave up 5 bases and J gave up 2 bases; unmatched junction bases: 6. The CDR3 extends over 16 amino acids. The CDR3 sequence: CASSNGQGRTNEKLFF. In nucleotides, the CDR3 is TGCGCCAGCAGCAACGGACAGGGGAGGACTAATGAAAAACTGTTTTTT.

This chain links TRBV5-1 with TRBJ1-1; D ambiguous. Trimming left V 4 bases short and J 1 base short, with 8 bases between. Looked up from germline, CDR1 is SGHRS and CDR2 is YFSETQ. The CDR3 is 13 residues long. The CDR3, as DNA: TGCGCCAGCAGCCCCACACCGAACACTGAAGCTTTCTTT. Protein: CASSPTPNTEAFF.

In its sample, this clone was seen once. The chain couples TRBV4-2 to TRBJ1-1; TRBD1 might be the D (5 bases). Germline-derived CDR1 and CDR2 are LGHNA and YNFKEQ. The CDR3 length is 15 residues. V lost 0 bases, J lost 0 bases, and 8 bases lay in between. The CDR3 DNA sequence: TGTGCCAGCAGCCAAGAGGACACTATGAACACTGAAGCTTTCTTT. Protein product: CASSQEDTMNTEAFF.

This chain's CDR3 is CASSTVTDQETQYF. CDR3 sequence (DNA): TGTGCCAGCAGCACCGTAACAGACCAAGAGACCCAGTACTTC. The V and J genes are TRBV5-5 and TRBJ2-5; D is uncertain. The V end was cut by 4 bases, the J end by 0 bases, with 10 bases between. Germline V gene sequence: CDR1 SGHKS, CDR2 YYEKEE (reference sequence). The CDR3 totals 14 residues.

V and J are TRBV2 and TRBJ1-2, with a weak D call TRBD1 (5 bases). The CDR3 runs to 14 residues. V was pared by 6 bases and J by 3 bases, with 14 bases between. The germline V gene has CDR1 SNHLY and CDR2 FYNNEI. CDR3 nucleotide sequence: TGTGCCAGCAGCCTAGCCGGGGGGTACTATGGCTACACCTTC. It encodes CASSLAGGYYGYTF.

This clone was counted a single time. The chain has TRBV3-1 (or the pseudogene TRBV3-2) and TRBJ2-5; TRBD1 matches 7 bases. The CDR3 consists of 17 residues. Germline loops: CDR1 LGHDT, CDR2 YNNKEL (reference sequence). Trimming at V came to 0 bases and at J to 4 bases, leaving 11 bases not matched to a gene. The CDR3 DNA reads TGTGCCAGCAGCCAAGATGAGACAGGGCGTGTTAGAGAGACCCAGTACTTC. Residues: CASSQDETGRVRETQYF.

The chain has TRBV15 and TRBJ1-1; no clear D gene. The V gene's germline CDR1 is LNHNV and CDR2 YYDKDF (reference sequence). This CDR3 spans 14 amino acids. V lost 1 base and J lost 0, with 6 bases in between. The CDR3: CATSRGRLNTEAFF. The CDR3 DNA reads TGTGCCACCAGCAGAGGCCGGTTGAACACTGAAGCTTTCTTT.

The chain carries TRBV5-1 and TRBJ2-7; D uncertain. The CDR3 sequence is 14 residues long. The germline V gene has CDR1 SGHRS and CDR2 YFSETQ. Deletions cut 4 bases from V and 2 bases from J, with 13 bases between. The chain's CDR3 is CASSIEANAYEQYF. For the CDR3, the DNA is TGCGCCAGCAGCATAGAGGCGAATGCCTACGAGCAGTACTTC.

This chain joins TRBV19 and TRBJ1-2; D is perhaps TRBD1 (6 bases). CDR1 is LNHDA, CDR2 SQIVND, per germline (reference sequence). The germline V and J ends were trimmed by 5 bases and 5 bases, with 12 bases remaining between them. The CDR3 runs to 13 residues. The CDR3 nucleotides read TGTGCCAGTAGTCCCGGACAGATATATGGCTACACCTTC. It is translated as CASSPGQIYGYTF.

J is TRBJ2-1 and V is TRBV13; D possibly corresponds to TRBD2 (7 bases). This CDR3 has 13 amino acids. Trimming cost V 5 bases and J 9 bases, with 14 bases left between them. The germline V gene encodes CDR1 PRHDT and CDR2 FYEKMQ (reference sequence). The CDR3 DNA reads TGTGCCAGCAGCGCCAGTAGGGGGGGTGAGCAGTTCTTC. This translates into CASSASRGGEQFF. Combining the CDR3 with reference TRBV13 and TRBJ2-1 gives the whole variable domain AAGVIQSPRHLIKEKRETATLKCYPIPRHDTVYWYQQGPGQDPQFLISFYEKMQSDKGSIPDRFSAQQFSDYHSELNMSSLELGDSALYFCASSASRGGEQFFGPGTRLTVL.

The rearrangement joins TRBV18 to TRBJ2-2; weak D call: TRBD2 (5 bases). This CDR3 is 15 amino acids long. The ends were cut back, 0 bases at V and 1 base at J, with 6 bases in the middle. CDR1 is KGHSH, CDR2 LQKENI, per germline. CDR3 coding DNA: TGTGCCAGCTCACCACCCCGGGGGAACACCGGGGAGCTGTTTTTT. Residues: CASSPPRGNTGELFF.

The chain links TRBV30 to TRBJ2-3; D is undetermined. From germline, CDR1 is GTSNPN and CDR2 SVGIG (reference sequence). V gave up 2 bases and J gave up 5 bases, with 14 bases separating them. This CDR3 contains 14 residues. The CDR3 is CAWSPQKRGDTQYF. The CDR3 DNA follows: TGTGCCTGGAGTCCTCAAAAGCGCGGAGATACGCAGTATTTT.